One TCR beta chain is described in this entry. Germline CDR1 is SGHRS and CDR2 is YFSETQ. V lost 4 bases and J lost 3, with 20 bases in between. The CDR3 has 16 residues. The source of the sample is a study of Graves' ophthalmopathy and Graves' hyperthyroidism. RNA served as the template for amplifying TCR beta CDR3 regions. A first-round RT-PCR used HTBI primers, followed by a second-round multiplex PCR. TCRdb re-analysed the multiplex PCR reads in MiXCR, keeping a single row per CDR3 protein. The sample contains about 220,000 distinct CDR3 sequences, about 22% of which appear only once. The sequenced sample consisted of peripheral blood. The origin of this receptor is a woman aged 45-59 years with Graves' ophthalmopathy. The chain combines TRBV5-1 with TRBJ2-7; D is possibly TRBD1 (6 bases). The CDR3 reads CASSEGAAQGFYEQYF. The DNA for the CDR3 is TGCGCCAGCAGCGAGGGCGCGGCACAGGGTTTCTACGAGCAGTACTTC.